Only one count was recorded for the clone carrying this T cell receptor (beta chain). The data were taken from a study of blood T cell repertoires in COVID-19. For the study at large: Collection of acute and convalescent COVID-19 samples took place in the United States, Italy and Spain. The analysed material was cDNA or gDNA that came from T cells, B-cell-depleted T cells, or PBMCs.

Germline assignment: CDR1 SNHLY and CDR2 FYNNEI. This CDR3 region has 14 residues. V was clipped by 6 bases and J by 1 base, with 12 bases between them. Authors' data handling: Reference gene primer amplification yielded estimated nucleated cell counts. The protocol was immunoSEQ multiplex PCR, while the TCRdb copy is restricted to in-frame clones and leaves out a portion. V and J calls and clone size are those listed in that table; D and trimming were worked out from the DNA. The data show some 53,000 clones, roughly 87% seen once. What was sequenced was peripheral blood. The V call is TRBV2, the J call TRBJ1-1, with D unresolved. The sequence was obtained from a human donor in a cohort sampled during active COVID-19. CDR3 protein: CASSLPKRNTEAFF. The CDR3 DNA reads TGTGCCAGCAGCCTACCTAAAAGGAACACTGAAGCTTTCTTT.